The 12 T cell receptor beta chains below all came from one sample that was sequenced in a study of T cell responses to AZD1222 COVID-19 vaccine. TCRdb keeps only in-frame clones here, not all; method: immunoSEQ multiplex PCR. The table includes 140,000 to 150,000 clones, about 93% detected once. The sequenced sample was peripheral blood, obtained on day 0 of AZD1222 vaccination. Receptors originate from an adult in good health.

In this sample, this clone turned up once. This chain joins TRBV2 and TRBJ2-1, with D perhaps TRBD1 or TRBD2 (5 bases each). Trimming pared 6 bases from V and 4 bases from J, leaving 13 bases between. From germline, CDR1 is SNHLY and CDR2 FYNNEI. CDR3 size: 14 residues. The CDR3 DNA reads as TGTGCCAGCAGCCCCGGGACGGAATACAATGAGCAGTTCTTC. It specifies CASSPGTEYNEQFF.

The genes are TRBV21-1 and TRBJ2-3; the table's D call, TRBD2, has no DNA check behind it. TRBV21-1 is a recognized pseudogene. This CDR3 is built from 18 residues. The CDR3 DNA reads TGTGCCAGCAGCAAATCGCCGGGAGGCGTTACTAGCACAGATACGCAGTATTTT. Translated: CASSKSPGGVTSTDTQYF.

The chain employs TRBV6-5 and TRBJ2-1, with D possibly TRBD1 on 5 matching bases. V was cut by 2 bases and J by 4 bases, with 9 bases left in between. The CDR3 sequence is 14 residues long. In germline, CDR1 is MNHEY, CDR2 SVGAGI. CDR3 sequence (DNA): TGTGCCAGCAGTTACACGGACAATTACAATGAGCAGTTCTTC. Amino acids: CASSYTDNYNEQFF.

This rearrangement joins TRBV19 to TRBJ2-3; D perhaps matches TRBD2 (5 bases). This CDR3 region has 15 residues. Germline V gene sequence: CDR1 LNHDA, CDR2 SQIVND (reference sequence). The V end lost 5 bases, the J end lost 2 bases, and 14 bases lay between the germline ends. Written as DNA, the CDR3 is TGTGCCAGTAGTTTTCTTACCGGGAACACAGATACGCAGTATTTT. The encoded protein is CASSFLTGNTDTQYF.

This clone is a singleton in its sample. The J gene is TRBJ2-6, the V gene TRBV13; D not resolved. Germline V gene sequence: CDR1 PRHDT, CDR2 FYEKMQ (reference sequence). V was shortened by 2 bases and J by 0 bases, with 5 bases between the two germline ends. This CDR3 spans 15 amino acids. DNA for the CDR3: TGTGCCAGCAGCTTATATCACTCTGGGGCCAACGTCCTGACTTTC. As protein: CASSLYHSGANVLTF.

The V gene is TRBV30, the J gene TRBJ1-1; no clear D gene. CDR1 and CDR2 from the germline V gene are GTSNPN and SVGIG (reference sequence). CDR3 length: 13 amino acids. V lost 2 bases to trimming and J lost 2 bases, with 9 bases between them. The CDR3 DNA follows: TGTGCCTGGAGTCGAGCAGAAAACACTGAAGCTTTCTTT. Translation: CAWSRAENTEAFF.

The rearrangement joins TRBV5-1 to TRBJ2-1; D remains ambiguous. The germline CDR1 and CDR2 sequences are SGHRS and YFSETQ. The CDR3 is made up of 14 amino acids. The V and J ends lost 1 base and 8 bases respectively, with 13 bases between them. The CDR3 DNA follows: TGCGCCAGCAGCTTGATTTACGTAGATTATGAGCAGTTCTTC. This translates into CASSLIYVDYEQFF.

V usage is TRBV5-4 and J usage is TRBJ2-3, with 9 bases aligning to TRBD1. The CDR3 length is 15 residues. The V segment lost 4 bases and the J segment 5 bases; nucleotides outside the gene matches: 8. In germline, CDR1 is SGHNT, CDR2 YYREEE (reference sequence). The CDR3 sequence: CASSLGQGLRDTQYF. CDR3 nucleotide sequence: TGTGCCAGCAGCCTAGGACAGGGGCTTAGAGATACGCAGTATTTT.

The genes are TRBV27 and TRBJ2-7, with 9 bases lining up with TRBD1. Germline CDR1 and CDR2: MNHEY and SMNVEV (reference sequence). This CDR3 has 14 residues. V lost 4 bases and J lost 4; bases outside the gene matches: 5. Written as DNA, the CDR3 is TGTGCCAGCAGTTCACCGGGACAGGGTTACGAGCAGTACTTC. Its translation is CASSSPGQGYEQYF.

The chain joins TRBV7-9 to TRBJ2-1; 7 bases line up with TRBD2. The trim removed 0 bases at V and 4 bases at J, leaving 9 bases unmatched. The germline V gene encodes CDR1 SEHNR and CDR2 FQNEAQ (reference sequence). The CDR3 sequence is 17 residues long. CDR3 region: CASSLAVRDYTYNEQFF. CDR3 DNA: TGTGCCAGCAGCTTAGCGGTGAGGGACTATACTTACAATGAGCAGTTCTTC.

The rearrangement uses TRBV7-9 and TRBJ1-2; the match to TRBD1 covers 8 bases. Germline-derived CDR1 and CDR2 are SEHNR and FQNEAQ (reference sequence). J lost 0 bases, V lost 5 bases, and 8 bases had no gene match. This CDR3 comprises 16 residues. The DNA for the CDR3 is TGTGCCAGCAGCGTAAAAGGGGACAGGACTAACTATGGCTACACCTTC. Amino acids: CASSVKGDRTNYGYTF.

This chain connects TRBV6-6 to TRBJ1-3, with no clear D. Trimming left V 0 bases short and J 4 bases short, with 13 bases between. This CDR3 spans 16 amino acids. CDR1 MNHNY and CDR2 SVGAGI come from the germline V gene (reference sequence). The CDR3 region is CASSYSIRERGNTIYF. As DNA, the CDR3 is TGTGCCAGCAGTTACTCGATCCGGGAAAGGGGAAACACCATATATTTT.